These 9 T cell receptor beta chains originate from one sample sequenced in a study of shared clonotypes between healthy human individuals (dated by TCRdb to about 2020). Library preparation used the immunoSEQ multiplex PCR assay. The table comes from immuneACCESS by way of TCRdb, which keeps in-frame sequences with V and J called. Part of the clones is missing from these tables; in studies checked, under half for an unresolved V gene and the rest for unknown reasons. The sample table contains 600,000 to 800,000 clones; only one count was recorded for over 60% of them. Around 1.7% of the sample rests with the top ten. Specimen: memory CD4+ T cells sorted from blood. Interpreted using the paper, the cell subset or site label stands for: CD45RA-negative fraction. These receptors were collected from a woman aged 30 to 39 in good health.

The gene calls are TRBV7-9 and TRBJ2-2, with a possible D match to TRBD1 (6 bases). Germline V CDR1 and CDR2: SEHNR, FQNEAQ (reference sequence). The CDR3 runs 16 residues. Trimming cost V 4 bases and J 6 bases, with 18 bases left between them. This CDR3 reads CASSYHLGARPGELFF. DNA for the CDR3: TGTGCCAGCAGCTACCACCTGGGGGCAAGACCCGGGGAGCTGTTTTTT.

This clone has only a few counts. The chain couples TRBV6-5 to TRBJ2-5; no clear D. V was shortened by 8 bases and J by 5 bases, with 9 bases between the two germline ends. The CDR3 has 11 amino acids. Germline values: CDR1 MNHEY, CDR2 SVGAGI. DNA of the CDR3: TGTGCCAGCGGCGCTGGGGAGACCCAGTACTTC. This sequence encodes CASGAGETQYF.

This clone was recorded once. The genes are TRBV18 and TRBJ2-7; D gene unclear. The V gene lost 6 bases and the J gene lost 3 bases, with 6 bases spanning the gap. Germline V gives CDR1 KGHSH, CDR2 LQKENI. The CDR3 consists of 11 residues. Here the CDR3 reads CASSEDYEQYF. CDR3 DNA sequence: TGTGCCAGCTCGGAAGACTACGAGCAGTACTTC.

This clone was found a few times. V gene TRBV5-1 combines with J gene TRBJ1-4; no definite D call. This CDR3 is built from 16 residues. Trimming took 3 bases from V and 3 from J, leaving 15 bases between them. Germline V CDR1 and CDR2: SGHRS, YFSETQ. The CDR3 loop reads CASSSGSSASNEKLFF. The CDR3 nucleotides read TGCGCCAGCAGCTCGGGATCGTCCGCATCTAATGAAAAACTGTTTTTT.

This rearrangement joins TRBV28 to TRBJ1-2; D not resolved. V lost 2 bases to trimming and J lost 2 bases, with 12 bases between them. Germline CDR1 is MDHEN and CDR2 is SYDVKM. CDR3 size: 15 residues. This CDR3 is CASSLTEAGNYGYTF. Here the CDR3 DNA reads TGTGCCAGCAGTTTAACGGAAGCCGGGAACTATGGCTACACCTTC.

CDR3 in amino acids: CASSLVTGVNTEAFF. The CDR3 DNA follows: TGTGCCAGCAGCTTAGTTACAGGAGTGAACACTGAAGCTTTCTTT. The chain is built from TRBV7-2 and TRBJ1-1; possibly TRBD1 for D (5 bases). CDR1 and CDR2 from the germline V gene are SGHTA and FQGNSA. CDR3 length: 15 amino acids. V lost 1 base to trimming and J lost 0 bases, with 9 bases between them. Full variable domain (missing parts from reference TRBV7-2 and TRBJ1-1): GAGVSQSPSNKVTEKGKDVELRCDPISGHTALYWYRQSLGQGLEFLIYFQGNSAPDKSGLPSDRFSAERTGGSVSTLTIQRTQQEDSAVYLCASSLVTGVNTEAFFGQGTRLTVV.

The chain has TRBV7-2 and TRBJ2-7; 9 positions match TRBD1. Trimming removed 4 bases from V and 4 bases from J; junction bases left unmatched: 11. The CDR3 covers 16 residues. Per germline, CDR1 SGHTA and CDR2 FQGNSA. CDR3 residues: CASSYFTGTGKYEQYF. The CDR3 nucleotides read TGTGCCAGCAGCTACTTCACCGGGACAGGGAAGTACGAGCAGTACTTC. The whole variable domain, filled in from reference TRBV7-2 and TRBJ2-7, reads GAGVSQSPSNKVTEKGKDVELRCDPISGHTALYWYRQSLGQGLEFLIYFQGNSAPDKSGLPSDRFSAERTGGSVSTLTIQRTQQEDSAVYLCASSYFTGTGKYEQYFGPGTRLTVT.

The chain recombines TRBV2 with TRBJ1-1; 7 positions match TRBD1. After removal of 7 bases from V and 4 bases from J, the junction contained 6 bases not matched to a gene. The germline V gene has CDR1 SNHLY and CDR2 FYNNEI. The CDR3 has 13 amino acids. The CDR3 protein is CASNRQGPTEAFF. The DNA of the CDR3 is TGTGCCAGCAACAGACAGGGCCCCACTGAAGCTTTCTTT.

V is TRBV11-2 and J is TRBJ2-1; D remains unclear. Germline V lookup: CDR1 SGHAT, CDR2 FQNNGV. Trimming pared 2 bases from V and 9 bases from J, leaving 11 bases between. This CDR3 has 13 residues. The CDR3 nucleotides are TGTGCCAGCAGCTTAAGGCAGGTGCGTGAGCAGTTCTTC. It is translated as CASSLRQVREQFF.